The clone carrying this T cell receptor beta chain was seen a handful of times. Its antigen remains unidentified. V shed 1 base and J shed 9 bases, with 16 bases lying between them. The CDR3 totals 15 residues. Germline values: CDR1 MGHRA, CDR2 YSYEKL. The data are from a study of Siglec-9 on CD8 T cells in melanoma. Notes on the study in general: An effector memory CD8+ T-cell subset seemingly accumulating in melanoma was reportedly marked and regulated by Siglec-9.

Here immunoSEQ multiplex PCR was the method, and the copy in TCRdb shows in-frame clones only, minus some. The sample consists of over 30,000 clones, around 82% of them appearing once. Input material: Siglec-9- CD8+ T cells sorted from blood. The gene calls are TRBV4-1 and TRBJ1-5, with D tentatively TRBD1 (5 bases). The origin of this receptor is a human donor in good health. This CDR3 is CASSQVVKGIWPQHF. CDR3 sequence (DNA): TGCGCCAGCAGCCAAGTTGTCAAGGGGATTTGGCCCCAGCATTTT.